The present TCR beta chain was sequenced within a study of T cells after yellow fever vaccination. This clonotype was seen only a few times. As yet, its antigen is unknown. Study results and limitations: High-abundance clonotypes from the bulk population could contaminate FACS-sorted repertoires. Compared with primary, the secondary response was weaker and peaked at day 5, not 15.

V lost 6 bases, J lost 6 bases, and 15 bases lay in between. Per the germline V gene, CDR1 is ENHRY and CDR2 is SYGVKD. This CDR3 region has 14 residues. 5'RACE template switching produced TCR cDNA carrying a universal primer site and UMIs. TCRdb re-analysed the 5' RACE reads in MiXCR, keeping a single row per CDR3 protein. Altogether some 400,000 distinct CDR3 sequences are present, 18% being singletons, with the ten largest covering over 15%. This material consisted of PBMCs, taken before the yellow fever booster vaccination. The sequence derives from a man aged 18 to 30 who received the YFV17D yellow fever vaccine. The chain couples TRBV10-3 to TRBJ1-5; a weak D match, TRBD1 (6 bases). CDR3 loop: CAISPVGGSQPQHF. The CDR3 DNA sequence: TGTGCCATCAGCCCCGTTGGGGGCAGTCAGCCCCAGCATTTT.